The T cell receptor (beta chain) under discussion was sequenced for a study of blood T cell repertoires in COVID-19. Study as a whole: The study drew acute and convalescent COVID-19 samples from the United States, Italy and Spain. PBMCs, B-cell-depleted T cells, or T cells provided the cDNA or gDNA that made up the material.

The CDR3 is 11 amino acids. The V gene lost 8 bases and the J gene lost 6 bases, with 10 bases spanning the gap. Germline assignment: CDR1 MNHEY and CDR2 SVGAGI. Per the authors' pipeline: For nucleated cells, counts were estimated from reference gene primer amplification. Clones were sequenced by immunoSEQ multiplex PCR, and TCRdb holds only the in-frame ones, with some missing. V, J and clone size derive from that table, while D and trimming were established from the DNA sequence. The data contain about 130,000 clones, about 80% of them singletons. Material for sequencing was peripheral blood. The sequence derives from a woman aged 80 or over with acute or convalescent COVID-19. This sequence joins TRBV6-5 and TRBJ1-2; D call uncertain. The CDR3 DNA reads as TGTGCCAGCGGGAGACTAAATGGCTACACCTTC. Its translation: CASGRLNGYTF.